This T cell receptor (beta chain) was identified in a study of T cell changes during pregnancy in multiple sclerosis. The table came from immunoSEQ multiplex PCR; TCRdb's copy has only in-frame clones and leaves some out. The table includes tens of thousands of clones, around 94% detected once. V lost 3 bases to trimming and J lost 5 bases, with 13 bases between them. The CDR3 totals 15 residues. The germline gives CDR1 LNHDA, CDR2 SQIVND (reference sequence). The TCR originated in a female donor with multiple sclerosis, enrolled in a pregnancy study. The V and J genes are TRBV19 and TRBJ2-2, with a weak D call TRBD2 (5 bases). The sequencing here drew on peripheral blood, taken in the third trimester of pregnancy. CDR3 sequence: CASSMVGGRTGELFF. DNA of the CDR3: TGTGCCAGTAGTATGGTTGGCGGGCGGACCGGGGAGCTGTTTTTT. Drawing the rest from reference TRBV19 and TRBJ2-2, the complete variable domain is DGGITQSPKYLFRKEGQNVTLSCEQNLNHDAMYWYRQDPGQGLRLIYYSQIVNDFQKGDIAEGYSVSREKKESFPLTVTSAQKNPTAFYLCASSMVGGRTGELFFGEGSRLTVL.